Shown below are 13 T cell receptor beta chains from a single sample sequenced in a study of CD8 T cells in Susac syndrome. A quantity of roughly 0.5 to 1 ug RNA underwent reverse transcription using random hexamers. One entry per CDR3 protein, called by TCRdb with MiXCR from the immunoSEQ multiplex PCR reads. The sample contains 180,000 or so distinct CDR3 sequences, roughly 95% of which appear only once. Sequencing was carried out using CD4+ T cells from PBMCs. These receptors originate from a human donor with multiple sclerosis.

The rearrangement uses TRBV30 and TRBJ1-1; possibly TRBD1 for D (6 bases). Germline CDR1 and CDR2: GTSNPN and SVGIG (reference sequence). The CDR3 covers 15 residues. The germline V and J ends were trimmed by 4 bases and 1 base, with 16 bases remaining between them. DNA of the CDR3: TGTGCCTGGATACGTCCCGACAGGACGAACACTGAAGCTTTCTTT. This translates into CAWIRPDRTNTEAFF.

The chain recombines TRBV15 with TRBJ1-3; D gene unclear. V was shortened by 0 bases and J by 2 bases, with 5 bases between the two germline ends. CDR3 length: 14 residues. Looked up from germline, CDR1 is LNHNV and CDR2 is YYDKDF (reference sequence). The CDR3 loop reads CATSRDPTGNTIYF. The CDR3 bases are TGTGCCACCAGCAGAGATCCTACTGGAAACACCATATATTTT.

The rearrangement joins TRBV30 to TRBJ1-2; the D is unclear. Germline loops: CDR1 GTSNPN, CDR2 SVGIG (reference sequence). V shed 3 bases and J shed 6 bases, with 2 bases lying between them. The CDR3 runs 9 residues. CDR3 DNA sequence: TGTGCCTGGAGGGATGGCTACACCTTC. Its translation is CAWRDGYTF.

V gene TRBV30 combines with J gene TRBJ2-7; no reliable D call. Germline CDR1 is GTSNPN and CDR2 is SVGIG (reference sequence). The length of the CDR3 is 16 residues. V lost 0 bases and J lost 0, with 15 bases in between. CDR3 residues: CAWSVLSRSRSYEQYF. Written as DNA, the CDR3 is TGTGCCTGGAGTGTATTGAGTCGCTCGCGCTCCTACGAGCAGTACTTC. Using reference TRBV30 and TRBJ2-7 for the parts outside the CDR3, the full variable domain is SQTIHQWPATLVQPVGSPLSLECTVEGTSNPNLYWYRQAAGRGLQLLFYSVGIGQISSEVPQNLSASRPQDRQFILSSKKLLLSDSGFYLCAWSVLSRSRSYEQYFGPGTRLTVT.

This chain joins TRBV19 and TRBJ2-7; TRBD1 might be the D (5 bases). Germline loops: CDR1 LNHDA, CDR2 SQIVND (reference sequence). There are 14 residues in the CDR3. V dropped 2 bases and J dropped 6 bases, with 14 bases sitting between them. CDR3 bases: TGTGCCAGTAGTATACTACTGGGGCCTCGCGAGCAGTACTTC. Encoded protein: CASSILLGPREQYF. Combining the CDR3 with reference TRBV19 and TRBJ2-7 gives the whole variable domain DGGITQSPKYLFRKEGQNVTLSCEQNLNHDAMYWYRQDPGQGLRLIYYSQIVNDFQKGDIAEGYSVSREKKESFPLTVTSAQKNPTAFYLCASSILLGPREQYFGPGTRLTVT.

The rearrangement links TRBV15 to TRBJ1-2; D possibly corresponds to TRBD1 (5 bases). The CDR3 length is 15 residues. The germline V gene has CDR1 LNHNV and CDR2 YYDKDF (reference sequence). V dropped 3 bases and J dropped 0 bases, with 11 bases sitting between them. The CDR3 bases are TGTGCCACCAGCAGGGGGGACTCAGCTAACTATGGCTACACCTTC. The encoded protein is CATSRGDSANYGYTF.

The chain employs TRBV20-1 and TRBJ1-6; 7 bases match TRBD1. Trimming removed 6 bases from V and 5 bases from J; junction bases left unmatched: 7. Germline assignment: CDR1 DFQATT and CDR2 SNEGSKA (reference sequence). The CDR3 length is 14 residues. CDR3 region: CSATRGGNNSPLHF. The CDR3 DNA reads as TGCAGTGCAACCAGGGGGGGGAATAATTCACCCCTCCACTTT.

The chain joins TRBV7-9 to TRBJ2-5, with D possibly being TRBD1 (6 bases). Trimming shortened V by 2 bases and J by 3 bases, and 19 bases separated the two germline ends. This CDR3 comprises 17 residues. Germline CDR1 reads SEHNR; CDR2 reads FQNEAQ (reference sequence). The CDR3 loop is CASSLLPGSWTEETQYF. The CDR3 DNA sequence: TGTGCCAGCAGCTTATTACCGGGGAGTTGGACAGAAGAGACCCAGTACTTC.

This CDR3 reads CATSTGLAGAADTQYF. In DNA form, the CDR3 reads TGTGCCACCAGCACGGGACTAGCGGGGGCCGCGGATACGCAGTATTTT. V is TRBV15 and J is TRBJ2-3; the match to TRBD2 covers 14 bases. Trimming removed 4 bases from V and 6 bases from J; junction bases left unmatched: 6. This CDR3 has 16 amino acids. CDR1 and CDR2 from the germline V gene are LNHNV and YYDKDF (reference sequence).

The V call is TRBV20-1, the J call TRBJ2-3, with TRBD2 matching over 11 bases. This CDR3 region has 16 residues. The V gene end was trimmed by 0 bases and the J gene end by 4 bases; junction bases not matched to a gene: 6. Germline lookup yields CDR1 DFQATT and CDR2 SNEGSKA (reference sequence). The CDR3 coding sequence is TGCAGTGCTAGAGATTTCATAGCGGGGGGGCCAGATACGCAGTATTTT. It encodes CSARDFIAGGPDTQYF.

The genes are TRBV3-1 and TRBJ1-2; D perhaps matches TRBD1 (5 bases). Looked up from germline, CDR1 is LGHDT and CDR2 is YNNKEL (reference sequence). This CDR3 comprises 14 residues. Trimming took 5 bases from V and 3 from J, leaving 13 bases between them. The CDR3 DNA is TGTGCCAGCAGCAAAACCGACAGAGACTATGGCTACACCTTC. Protein sequence: CASSKTDRDYGYTF.

The J gene is TRBJ2-7, the V gene TRBV6-2 or TRBV6-3; possible D gene TRBD1, 5 bases. V lost 0 bases and J 3 bases, leaving 12 bases between the germline ends. This CDR3 is 15 amino acids long. Germline CDR1 and CDR2: MNHEY and SVGEGT. The CDR3 reads CASSYSRTTDYEQYF. CDR3 nucleotide sequence: TGTGCCAGCAGTTACTCGAGGACAACCGACTACGAGCAGTACTTC.

V usage is TRBV6-5 and J usage is TRBJ1-6; a possible D gene is TRBD1 (6 bases). Germline CDR1 is MNHEY and CDR2 is SVGAGI. The length of the CDR3 is 16 residues. The V end lost 2 bases, the J end lost 7 bases, and 15 bases lay between the germline ends. For the CDR3, the DNA is TGTGCCAGCAGTTACCCATCCGGACAGAGAAATTCACCCCTCCACTTT. Its translation is CASSYPSGQRNSPLHF.